Below are 31 T cell receptor beta chains sequenced from a single sample in a study of shared clonotypes between healthy human individuals. Repertoires were generated with immunoSEQ multiplex PCR, while TCRdb's copy carries only in-frame clones and drops some. This table has more than 450,000 clones, less than 85% appearing once. The specimen was PBMCs. These receptors all come from a woman aged 40 to 50 in good health. Some clones in this sample may be carry-over from other donors' samples.

V and J are TRBV19 and TRBJ2-3; TRBD2 agrees at 9 bases. The CDR3 length is 15 residues. The trim removed 5 bases at V and 2 bases at J, leaving 5 bases unmatched. The germline gives CDR1 LNHDA, CDR2 SQIVND (reference sequence). In DNA, the CDR3 is TGTGCCAGTAGTTGGCTAGCGGGATTCACAGATACGCAGTATTTT. Translated, it gives CASSWLAGFTDTQYF.

The chain links TRBV6-5 to TRBJ2-3; D is possibly TRBD2 (6 bases). The CDR3 is 15 residues long. Germline V gene sequence: CDR1 MNHEY, CDR2 SVGAGI. V was shortened by 3 bases and J by 6 bases, with 16 bases between the two germline ends. The CDR3 region has the DNA TGTGCCAGCAGTTATCGAGACCCCCGGGGGGATACGCAGTATTTT. Amino acids: CASSYRDPRGDTQYF.

The V and J genes are TRBV28 and TRBJ2-7; the D gene is possibly TRBD2 (5 bases). The CDR3 totals 15 residues. Germline lookup yields CDR1 MDHEN and CDR2 SYDVKM. The V end lost 3 bases, the J end lost 2 bases, and 14 bases lay between the germline ends. The DNA for the CDR3 is TGTGCCAGCAGTTTCTTGACTAAACCGCCCTACGAGCAGTACTTC. Translation gives CASSFLTKPPYEQYF.

The chain has TRBV5-1 and TRBJ1-3, with D possibly matching TRBD1 (5 bases). Trimming removed 1 base at V and 3 bases at J, with 11 bases between. There are 15 residues in the CDR3. CDR1 is SGHRS and CDR2 is YFSETQ in the germline V gene. As DNA, the CDR3 is TGCGCCAGCAGCTTGAGGGGCTCAGATGGAAACACCATATATTTT. Translated, it gives CASSLRGSDGNTIYF.

V is TRBV9 and J is TRBJ2-7; TRBD1 matches at 10 bases. V lost 3 bases, J lost 6 bases, and 9 bases stayed unmatched. The CDR3 length is 15 residues. Per germline, CDR1 SGDLS and CDR2 YYNGEE. CDR3 in amino acids: CASSAGQGTTGEQYF. In nucleotides, the CDR3 is TGTGCCAGCAGCGCGGGACAGGGGACGACGGGCGAGCAGTACTTC.

The chain links TRBV6-1 to TRBJ2-5, with unresolved D. Germline CDR1 is MNHNS and CDR2 is SASEGT. This CDR3 region has 16 residues. V was trimmed by 4 bases and J by 4 bases, leaving 19 bases between them. The CDR3 sequence: CASSGPPLWLGETQYF. The CDR3 DNA is TGTGCCAGCAGTGGCCCACCGCTTTGGTTGGGAGAGACCCAGTACTTC.

This chain joins TRBV27 and TRBJ2-1; 12 nucleotides agree with TRBD2. The germline gives CDR1 MNHEY, CDR2 SMNVEV (reference sequence). With 2 bases clipped from V and 10 bases from J, the junction kept 9 bases outside the gene matches. This CDR3 is 16 amino acids long. Written as DNA, the CDR3 is TGTGCCAGCAGTTTAGGGCTAGCGGGAGGGCCGTTGGAGCAGTTCTTC. It is translated as CASSLGLAGGPLEQFF.

The chain carries TRBV7-2 and TRBJ2-7, with D perhaps matching TRBD2 (6 bases). CDR1 is SGHTA and CDR2 is FQGNSA in the germline V gene. CDR3 length: 18 residues. The V end lost 1 base, the J end lost 2 bases, and 21 bases lay between the germline ends. CDR3 in amino acids: CASSLEPSGGGRPYEQYF. For the CDR3, the DNA is TGTGCCAGCAGCTTAGAGCCTTCGGGTGGGGGGAGGCCCTACGAGCAGTACTTC.

This sequence joins TRBV30 and TRBJ2-2, with 8 bases fitting TRBD1. The ends lost 2 bases at V and 3 bases at J; junction bases unmatched: 11. Germline-derived CDR1 and CDR2 are GTSNPN and SVGIG (reference sequence). The CDR3 runs to 17 residues. Here the CDR3 reads CAWSILPGQDDTGELFF. DNA of the CDR3: TGTGCCTGGAGTATCCTGCCGGGACAGGACGACACCGGGGAGCTGTTTTTT.

The V call is TRBV21-1, the J call TRBJ1-6; the D call of TRBD1 is as the table states it, not checked on the DNA. TRBV21-1 has pseudogene status. This CDR3 comprises 16 residues. In DNA form, the CDR3 reads TGTGCCAGGAAGATACCCCAGGGGGACCTGAATTCACCCCTCCACTTT. It yields the protein CARKIPQGDLNSPLHF.

The V and J genes are TRBV4-1 and TRBJ2-7; maybe TRBD1 (5 bases). Germline values: CDR1 MGHRA, CDR2 YSYEKL. V shed 0 bases and J shed 2 bases, with 8 bases lying between them. The CDR3 contains 14 residues. Here the CDR3 DNA reads TGCGCCAGCAGCCAAGACACAGGACCCTACGAGCAGTACTTC. Translating gives CASSQDTGPYEQYF.

V usage is TRBV25-1 and J usage is TRBJ2-3; 7 nucleotides align to TRBD2. Germline CDR1 is MGHDK and CDR2 is SYGVNS. This CDR3 region has 14 residues. The V gene end was trimmed by 1 base and the J gene end by 5 bases; junction bases not matched to a gene: 3. CDR3 bases: TGTGCCAGCAGTGAATGGGAGGGTCTAGATACGCAGTATTTT. This gives the protein CASSEWEGLDTQYF.

The chain employs TRBV27 and TRBJ1-1; 9 bases fit TRBD1. Germline lookup yields CDR1 MNHEY and CDR2 SMNVEV (reference sequence). J was trimmed by 3 bases and V by 3 bases; bases with no gene match: 23. This CDR3 has 21 residues. The CDR3 DNA reads TGTGCCAGCAGTTTTAAGGCCCGATACAGGGGGCTTACCGTTATGTACACTGAAGCTTTCTTT. This encodes CASSFKARYRGLTVMYTEAFF.

V is TRBV7-3 and J is TRBJ1-5, with a weak D call TRBD1 (5 bases). Trimming pared 0 bases from V and 9 bases from J, leaving 30 bases between. There are 20 residues in the CDR3. In germline, CDR1 is SGHTA, CDR2 FQGTGA. CDR3 sequence reads: CASSLTPRRGLCDLDRPQHF. CDR3 bases: TGTGCCAGCAGCTTAACGCCAAGGCGGGGACTGTGCGACTTGGATCGGCCCCAGCATTTT. The whole variable domain, remainder taken from reference TRBV7-3 and TRBJ1-5, is GAGVSQTPSNKVTEKGKYVELRCDPISGHTALYWYRQSLGQGPEFLIYFQGTGAADDSGLPNDRFFAVRPEGSVSTLKIQRTERGDSAVYLCASSLTPRRGLCDLDRPQHFGDGTRLSIL.

This chain joins TRBV11-2 and TRBJ2-1; 9 positions match TRBD2. Germline V CDR1 and CDR2: SGHAT, FQNNGV. The ends lost 3 bases at V and 0 bases at J; junction bases unmatched: 9. The CDR3 runs to 18 residues. The CDR3 DNA sequence: TGTGCCAGCAGCTTGTGGCTAGCGGGGCAGAGCTCCTACAATGAGCAGTTCTTC. Protein: CASSLWLAGQSSYNEQFF.

The gene calls are TRBV2 and TRBJ2-7; 10 bases align to TRBD1. J lost 7 bases, V lost 3 bases, and 9 bases had no gene match. The CDR3 extends over 15 amino acids. The germline V gene encodes CDR1 SNHLY and CDR2 FYNNEI. CDR3 protein: CASSDRTGGIGEQYF. The CDR3 bases are TGTGCCAGCAGTGACCGGACAGGGGGGATAGGAGAGCAGTACTTC.

The V and J genes are TRBV28 and TRBJ1-2; no firm D call. The germline V and J ends were trimmed by 8 bases and 2 bases, with 15 bases remaining between them. The CDR3 has 14 amino acids. Germline V gene sequence: CDR1 MDHEN, CDR2 SYDVKM. The CDR3 bases are TGTGCCAGCGGCCCCAGCCGGTCAAACTATGGCTACACCTTC. Protein sequence: CASGPSRSNYGYTF.

The chain uses TRBV28 and TRBJ2-7, with D hard to call. The CDR3 length is 16 residues. Trimming took off 2 bases at V and 2 bases at J, with 16 bases between the two ends. Per the germline V gene, CDR1 is MDHEN and CDR2 is SYDVKM. CDR3 loop: CASSLNGAFSPYEQYF. The CDR3 DNA reads as TGTGCCAGCAGTTTAAATGGAGCTTTTAGCCCCTACGAGCAGTACTTC.

V gene TRBV2 combines with J gene TRBJ2-1; 8 nucleotides line up with TRBD2. Trimming at V came to 3 bases and at J to 4 bases, leaving 5 bases not matched to a gene. Germline-derived CDR1 and CDR2 are SNHLY and FYNNEI. The CDR3 sequence is 15 residues long. CDR3 sequence (DNA): TGTGCCAGCAGTGAGTCACTAGCGGAATACAATGAGCAGTTCTTC. Its translation: CASSESLAEYNEQFF.

The V call is TRBV7-9, the J call TRBJ2-2, with 8 positions matching TRBD1. Germline V gene lookup returns CDR1 SEHNR and CDR2 FQNEAQ (reference sequence). The CDR3 runs 16 residues. Germline trimming cut 5 bases from V and 1 base from J; bases unmatched to any gene: 6. The CDR3 here is CASSKFGTGNTGELFF. DNA for the CDR3: TGTGCCAGCAGCAAATTCGGGACAGGGAACACCGGGGAGCTGTTTTTT.

The chain uses TRBV2 and TRBJ2-7, with 15 positions matching TRBD2. With V trimmed by 8 bases and J by 12 bases, 8 bases remained unmatched. The CDR3 runs 13 residues. Germline V lookup: CDR1 SNHLY, CDR2 FYNNEI. The CDR3 reads CASSGLAGGPRYF. CDR3 DNA sequence: TGTGCCAGCTCTGGACTAGCGGGAGGGCCGCGGTACTTC.

This chain joins TRBV7-3 and TRBJ2-3, with D maybe TRBD1 (5 bases). The CDR3 consists of 14 residues. The germline CDR1 and CDR2 sequences are SGHTA and FQGTGA. Trimming left V 5 bases short and J 1 base short, with 10 bases between. The CDR3: CASSPRRGTDTQYF. CDR3 nucleotide sequence: TGTGCCAGCAGCCCCCGCAGGGGCACAGATACGCAGTATTTT.

In this sample, this clone turned up once. This chain uses TRBV5-4 with TRBJ2-7; TRBD2 matches at 9 bases. V lost 0 bases and J lost 3; bases outside the gene matches: 7. The CDR3 covers 16 residues. CDR1 and CDR2 from the germline V gene are SGHNT and YYREEE (reference sequence). CDR3 loop: CASSLEPGTSSYEQYF. Written as DNA, the CDR3 is TGTGCCAGCAGCTTGGAGCCCGGGACTAGCAGCTACGAGCAGTACTTC.

This clone showed up just a few times. This rearrangement joins TRBV5-4 to TRBJ2-1; D possibly corresponds to TRBD2 (5 bases). V gave up 2 bases and J gave up 8 bases, with 8 bases separating them. This CDR3 comprises 12 residues. From germline, CDR1 is SGHNT and CDR2 YYREEE (reference sequence). In DNA form, the CDR3 reads TGTGCCAGCAGCTTCGGGGTCTATGAGCAGTTCTTC. This codes for CASSFGVYEQFF.

The chain is built from TRBV7-2 and TRBJ2-7, with D possibly matching TRBD2 (7 bases). V was pared by 1 base and J by 3 bases, with 16 bases between. There are 16 residues in the CDR3. Germline V gene lookup returns CDR1 SGHTA and CDR2 FQGNSA. CDR3 loop: CASSLGGGGGGYEQYF. The DNA for the CDR3 is TGTGCCAGCAGCTTAGGGGGAGGGGGAGGAGGCTACGAGCAGTACTTC.

The chain couples TRBV9 to TRBJ1-2; TRBD1 matches at 8 bases. The CDR3 covers 16 residues. The germline V gene encodes CDR1 SGDLS and CDR2 YYNGEE. Trimming removed 3 bases from V and 9 bases from J; junction bases left unmatched: 16. The chain's CDR3 is CASSAYGQGWDSSYTF. In DNA, the CDR3 is TGTGCCAGCAGCGCCTATGGACAGGGATGGGATAGTAGCTACACCTTC.

The V and J genes are TRBV28 and TRBJ1-5; D unclear. The germline V gene encodes CDR1 MDHEN and CDR2 SYDVKM. The CDR3 runs to 15 residues. Trimming cost V 8 bases and J 2 bases, with 16 bases left between them. CDR3: CASGLRGLGNQPQHF. The DNA of the CDR3 is TGTGCCAGCGGCCTCCGGGGTCTAGGCAATCAGCCCCAGCATTTT.

The rearrangement links TRBV9 to TRBJ2-3; 10 bases are shared with TRBD2. Germline V gene sequence: CDR1 SGDLS, CDR2 YYNGEE. V trimming: 3 bases; J trimming: 5 bases; junction bases outside the gene matches: 0. The CDR3 spans 13 residues. In DNA, the CDR3 is TGTGCCAGCAGCGGACTAGCGGGAGATACGCAGTATTTT. Its translation: CASSGLAGDTQYF.

The chain joins TRBV5-1 to TRBJ1-1, with TRBD1 as a possible D gene (5 bases). Deletions cut 0 bases from V and 1 base from J, with 10 bases between. The CDR3 consists of 15 residues. The V gene's germline CDR1 is SGHRS and CDR2 YFSETQ. CDR3 sequence reads: CASSLGGRSNTEAFF. CDR3 DNA: TGCGCCAGCAGCTTGGGGGGCCGCTCGAACACTGAAGCTTTCTTT.

This chain uses TRBV6-1 with TRBJ1-2; no clear D. Trimming removed 1 base at V and 7 bases at J, with 16 bases between. Germline V gene lookup returns CDR1 MNHNS and CDR2 SASEGT. CDR3 length: 15 residues. The CDR3 reads CASSEGRVMGPGYTF. CDR3 in DNA: TGTGCCAGCAGTGAAGGCCGCGTCATGGGCCCTGGCTACACCTTC.

The rearrangement links TRBV5-4 to TRBJ1-1, with a tentative D call TRBD1 (5 bases). Germline assignment: CDR1 SGHNT and CDR2 YYREEE (reference sequence). This CDR3 is 13 amino acids long. V gave up 4 bases and J gave up 0 bases, with 7 bases separating them. The CDR3 reads CASSTDMNTEAFF. CDR3 DNA: TGTGCCAGCAGCACGGACATGAACACTGAAGCTTTCTTT.